The rows below give T cell receptor beta chains drawn from one sample of a study of Ad26.COV2.S vaccination and SARS-CoV-2 variants. Method: immunoSEQ multiplex PCR; TCRdb's copy keeps in-frame clones and lacks some. The table lists roughly 380,000 clones, just over 90% of them singletons, with under 5% in the top ten. The sequencing used peripheral blood, collected after recovery from COVID-19. Every receptor here comes from a human donor who had recovered from COVID-19. CDR3s include the opening cysteine and the closing phenylalanine or tryptophan. D genes are given only for firm matches. The size of a clone is reported for some rows only, either as once, few or many, or as a class for expanded clones.

D	size	J	V	CDR3	DNA
TRBD2	.	TRBJ2-5	TRBV7-9	CASSLGTSARETQYF	TGTGCCAGCAGCTTGGGGACTAGCGCTCGAGAGACCCAGTACTTC
TRBD2	.	TRBJ2-3	TRBV19	CASSTFPPGLAGITDTQYF	TGTGCCAGTAGTACCTTCCCACCGGGACTAGCGGGTATAACAGATACGCAGTATTTT
TRBD1	.	TRBJ2-2	TRBV7-3	CASSFTGVTGELFF	TGTGCCAGCAGCTTTACAGGGGTCACCGGGGAGCTGTTTTTT
.	.	TRBJ1-1	TRBV7-8	CASSFSFNTEAFF	TGTGCCAGCAGCTTCAGTTTCAACACTGAAGCTTTCTTT
.	.	TRBJ1-1	TRBV9	CASSVGRVGTEAFF	TGTGCCAGCAGCGTGGGCAGGGTGGGCACTGAAGCTTTCTTT
TRBD1	.	TRBJ1-3	TRBV2	CASSKGASSGNTIYF	TGTGCCAGCAGCAAGGGGGCTTCCTCTGGAAACACCATATATTTT
.	.	TRBJ2-2	TRBV7-2	CASSKSGLLITGELFF	TGTGCCAGCAGCAAAAGCGGCCTACTGATCACCGGGGAGCTGTTTTTT
.	few	TRBJ2-7	TRBV7-9	CASSEALLGEQYF	TGTGCCAGCAGCGAAGCCCTGCTAGGCGAGCAGTACTTC
.	.	TRBJ1-2	TRBV2	CASSDLESYGYTF	TGTGCCAGCAGTGATCTGGAGTCCTATGGCTACACCTTC
TRBD1	.	TRBJ2-6	TRBV29-1	CSVGHQGVASGANVLTF	TGCAGCGTTGGCCACCAGGGGGTTGCCTCTGGGGCCAACGTCCTGACTTTC
TRBD1	.	TRBJ2-5	TRBV7-3	CASSLRTGIQETQYF	TGTGCCAGCAGCTTAAGGACAGGGATCCAAGAGACCCAGTACTTC
TRBD1	.	TRBJ1-3	TRBV11-2	CASSLTGDRDTIYF	TGTGCCAGCAGCTTAACAGGGGATAGGGACACCATATATTTT
TRBD2	.	TRBJ2-1	TRBV5-1	CASSISELAGGPQSNEQFF	TGCGCCAGCAGCATATCGGAACTAGCGGGGGGGCCGCAAAGTAATGAGCAGTTCTTC
TRBD1	once	TRBJ1-4	TRBV11-2	CASSADRGNEKLFF	TGTGCCAGCAGCGCGGACAGGGGGAACGAAAAACTGTTTTTT
.	.	TRBJ1-2	TRBV5-1	CASSLGRSLGRANYGYTF	TGCGCCAGCAGCTTAGGGAGGTCGCTGGGCCGGGCTAACTATGGCTACACCTTC
.	once	TRBJ1-1	TRBV7-9	CASSPVRGYTEAFF	TGTGCCAGCAGCCCTGTCCGAGGTTACACTGAAGCTTTCTTT
TRBD1	.	TRBJ1-5	TRBV5-6	CASSQFDETTGIQPQHF	TGTGCCAGCAGCCAATTCGACGAAACGACAGGGATTCAGCCCCAGCATTTT
.	.	TRBJ1-5	TRBV18	CASSPVGNSNQPQHF	TGTGCCAGCTCACCCGTGGGGAATAGCAATCAGCCCCAGCATTTT
.	.	TRBJ1-5	TRBV6-6	CASSVTPSRPQHF	TGTGCCAGCAGTGTGACCCCTTCCCGTCCCCAGCATTTT
TRBD1	.	TRBJ1-5	TRBV10-3	CATQSGDRAQEPQHF	TGTGCCACCCAGTCAGGGGACAGGGCCCAGGAACCCCAGCATTTT
.	.	TRBJ1-4	TRBV13	CASSTAGTSFNEKLFF	TGTGCCAGCAGTACCGCCGGGACATCCTTTAATGAAAAACTGTTTTTT